The 19 T cell receptor beta chains given below trace back to one sample, sequenced in a study of cytomegalovirus exposure and HLA in healthy donors. Sequencing was performed with immunoSEQ multiplex PCR; in TCRdb, only in-frame clones are kept and a portion is missing. The table records around 150,000 clones, roughly 90% of them present only once. Sample: PBMCs. These receptors originate from a woman between 18 and 29 years old in good health and CMV-seronegative.

The J gene is TRBJ1-1, the V gene TRBV15, with 8 bases identical to TRBD1. The CDR3 consists of 16 residues. The ends lost 0 bases at V and 0 bases at J; junction bases unmatched: 3. CDR1 and CDR2 (germline): LNHNV, YYDKDF (reference sequence). CDR3 in amino acids: CATSRDRQGLNTEAFF. CDR3 DNA sequence: TGTGCCACCAGCAGAGATCGACAGGGGCTGAACACTGAAGCTTTCTTT.

The chain is built from TRBV5-1 and TRBJ1-1; D ambiguous. Germline V gene lookup returns CDR1 SGHRS and CDR2 YFSETQ. CDR3 length: 14 residues. Between the trimmed V and J ends, which lost 0 bases and 2 bases, there was a span of 8 bases. DNA of the CDR3: TGCGCCAGCAGCTTGGCCGAGCCAAACACTGAAGCTTTCTTT. Residues: CASSLAEPNTEAFF.

This chain's CDR3 is CASSMGGFGGNQPQHF. The CDR3 DNA is TGTGCCAGTAGTATGGGAGGTTTTGGGGGCAATCAGCCCCAGCATTTT. The rearrangement joins TRBV19 to TRBJ1-5; D remains ambiguous. Germline values: CDR1 LNHDA, CDR2 SQIVND (reference sequence). The CDR3 has 16 amino acids. Trimming shortened V by 3 bases and J by 2 bases, and 14 bases separated the two germline ends.

This chain joins TRBV30 and TRBJ2-7; 8 bases line up with TRBD2. The CDR3 has 15 amino acids. Trimming took 3 bases from V and 3 from J; bases not matched to a gene: 10. Germline CDR1 GTSNPN, CDR2 SVGIG (reference sequence). This CDR3 is CAWRSGGLPYYEQYF. The CDR3, as DNA: TGTGCCTGGAGGAGCGGGGGACTTCCCTACTACGAGCAGTACTTC.

This clone was observed a few times. The rearrangement joins TRBV18 to TRBJ1-2; 9 positions agree with TRBD1. The trim removed 4 bases at V and 4 bases at J, leaving 7 bases unmatched. The germline V gene has CDR1 KGHSH and CDR2 LQKENI. The CDR3 contains 15 residues. The CDR3 loop is CASSQGQGIGYGYTF. The CDR3 nucleotides are TGTGCCAGCTCACAGGGACAGGGAATAGGCTATGGCTACACCTTC. Drawing the rest from reference TRBV18 and TRBJ1-2, the complete variable domain is NAGVMQNPRHLVRRRGQEARLRCSPMKGHSHVYWYRQLPEEGLKFMVYLQKENIIDESGMPKERFSAEFPKEGPSILRIQQVVRGDSAAYFCASSQGQGIGYGYTFGSGTRLTVV.

The J gene is TRBJ1-2, the V gene TRBV14, with TRBD1 matching over 9 bases. Germline loops: CDR1 SGHDN, CDR2 FVKESK. CDR3 length: 16 amino acids. V shed 4 bases and J 3 bases; nucleotides not matched to a gene: 9. The DNA for the CDR3 is TGTGCCAGCAGCCCTCGCGGGACAGGGCAGCACTATGGCTACACCTTC. Translating gives CASSPRGTGQHYGYTF.

The rearrangement links TRBV5-1 to TRBJ2-7; D is ambiguous. Germline loops: CDR1 SGHRS, CDR2 YFSETQ. This CDR3 is built from 13 residues. V was pared by 0 bases and J by 4 bases, with 8 bases between. CDR3 sequence reads: CASSLGLPYEQYF. DNA for the CDR3: TGCGCCAGCAGCTTGGGACTGCCGTACGAGCAGTACTTC. The full variable domain, in which reference TRBV5-1 and TRBJ2-7 provide the parts outside the CDR3, is KAGVTQTPRYLIKTRGQQVTLSCSPISGHRSVSWYQQTPGQGLQFLFEYFSETQRNKGNFPGRFSGRQFSNSRSEMNVSTLELGDSALYLCASSLGLPYEQYFGPGTRLTVT.

This clone was seen more than once but under ten times. V is TRBV18 and J is TRBJ2-5; weak D call: TRBD2 (5 bases). Germline CDR1 KGHSH, CDR2 LQKENI. Trimming removed 5 bases from V and 2 bases from J, with 9 bases in between. The CDR3 runs 13 residues. CDR3 sequence (DNA): TGTGCCAGCTCAGCGAGGGAACAAGAGACCCAGTACTTC. Translating gives CASSAREQETQYF.

CDR3 region: CASSPPGRQGWYGYTF. CDR3 bases: TGTGCCAGCTCACCACCCGGGAGACAGGGGTGGTATGGCTACACCTTC. V gene TRBV18 combines with J gene TRBJ1-2; 8 bases match TRBD1. The CDR3 loop spans 16 amino acids. The V and J ends lost 0 bases and 5 bases, in that order; junction bases with no gene match: 8. Germline CDR1 and CDR2: KGHSH and LQKENI.

This clone was seen only once. The V and J genes are TRBV30 and TRBJ1-2; D gene unclear. With 2 bases removed from V and 8 bases from J, the gap between germline ends came to 9 bases. The germline gives CDR1 GTSNPN, CDR2 SVGIG (reference sequence). The CDR3 is 11 amino acids. CDR3 bases: TGTGCCTGGAGTCGGGTTGGAGGCTACACCTTC. It encodes CAWSRVGGYTF.

V usage is TRBV6-5 and J usage is TRBJ2-3; perhaps TRBD2 as D (5 bases). Trimming removed 5 bases at V and 1 base at J, with 13 bases between. CDR3 length: 15 residues. CDR1 MNHEY and CDR2 SVGAGI come from the germline V gene. The CDR3 sequence: CASSARLSGTDTQYF. As DNA, the CDR3 is TGTGCCAGCAGTGCCCGACTATCCGGCACAGATACGCAGTATTTT.

This chain joins TRBV7-9 and TRBJ1-6; D remains ambiguous. CDR3 length: 15 amino acids. The germline V gene encodes CDR1 SEHNR and CDR2 FQNEAQ (reference sequence). V was shortened by 4 bases and J by 9 bases, with 16 bases between the two germline ends. The CDR3 DNA sequence: TGTGCCAGCAGCTGGTACAACCTAGGTCGTTCACCCCTCCACTTT. The encoded protein is CASSWYNLGRSPLHF.

The CDR3 loop reads CASRLEPGTSGSYEQFF. The CDR3 nucleotides read TGTGCAAGTCGCCTAGAGCCCGGGACTAGCGGGAGCTATGAGCAGTTCTTC. The rearrangement links TRBV12-2 to TRBJ2-1; TRBD2, the table's D call, lacks a check against the DNA. TRBV12-2 is flagged as a pseudogene. The CDR3 covers 17 residues.

This chain links TRBV5-8 with TRBJ2-1; 7 nucleotides match TRBD2. The CDR3 runs to 15 residues. The J segment lost 8 bases and the V segment lost 10 bases, leaving 18 bases of the junction unmatched. CDR1 and CDR2 (germline): SGHTS, YDEGEE. The chain's CDR3 is CAARGLETSRDEQFF. DNA for the CDR3: TGTGCCGCACGGGGACTCGAGACTAGCAGGGATGAGCAGTTCTTC.

The chain links TRBV5-6 to TRBJ2-7; TRBD1 matches 10 bases. The germline CDR1 and CDR2 sequences are SGHDT and YYEEEE. There are 12 residues in the CDR3. Trimming cost V 3 bases and J 6 bases; bases outside gene matches: 0. The CDR3 protein is CASSWTGGEQYF. The DNA of the CDR3 is TGTGCCAGCAGCTGGACAGGGGGCGAGCAGTACTTC.

As to this clone: At one end, the junction sequence differs from germline, possibly due to a read error. The chain links TRBV30 to TRBJ1-2, with D possibly matching TRBD1 (6 bases). CDR1 is GTSNPN and CDR2 is SVGIG in the germline V gene (reference sequence). CDR3 length equals 12 residues. CDR3 bases: TGTGCCTGGAGTGCAGGGGCCTCCGCCCGGGACTTC. Encoded protein: CAWSAGASARDF. The entire variable domain, with the rest obtained from reference TRBV30 and TRBJ1-2, is as follows: SQTIHQWPATLVQPVGSPLSLECTVEGTSNPNLYWYRQAAGRGLQLLFYSVGIGQISSEVPQNLSASRPQDRQFILSSKKLLLSDSGFYLCAWSAGASARDFGSGTRLTVV.

V usage is TRBV18 and J usage is TRBJ2-5; 7 nucleotides align to TRBD2. CDR1 and CDR2 (germline): KGHSH, LQKENI. The CDR3 length is 15 residues. The J segment lost 2 bases and the V segment lost 3 bases, leaving 6 bases of the junction unmatched. In DNA form, the CDR3 reads TGTGCCAGCTCACCCTTAGCGGGCCCTCAAGAGACCCAGTACTTC. Its protein is CASSPLAGPQETQYF.

The chain employs TRBV5-6 and TRBJ2-7; maybe TRBD1 (5 bases). Germline CDR1 and CDR2: SGHDT and YYEEEE. The germline V and J ends were trimmed by 4 bases and 3 bases, with 17 bases remaining between them. The CDR3 extends over 15 amino acids. CDR3 DNA: TGTGCCAGCAGCCAAACAGGACGGCCCTACTACGAGCAGTACTTC. Protein sequence: CASSQTGRPYYEQYF.

The CDR3 region has the DNA TGTGCCAGCTCACCAGGGAGTGTGCGAAATTCACCCCTCCACTTT. Residues: CASSPGSVRNSPLHF. The chain combines TRBV18 with TRBJ1-6; D is unresolved. This CDR3 region has 15 residues. Trimming pared 2 bases from V and 7 bases from J, leaving 12 bases between. CDR1 and CDR2 from the germline V gene are KGHSH and LQKENI.